Given below is one TCR beta chain in context. Sequenced by immunoSEQ multiplex PCR; TCRdb stores in-frame clones only, minus some. The sample records some 77,000 clones, more than 75% being singletons. The entry originates in a study of radiotherapy plus CTLA-4 blockade in lung cancer. The origin of this receptor is a human donor with non-small cell lung cancer who had a partial response to radiotherapy plus ipilimumab. Material: peripheral blood, obtained from a patient treated with radiotherapy plus ipilimumab.

Written as DNA, the CDR3 is TGTGCCAGCAGACGGACTAGCGGGAGACACACCGGGGAGCTGTTTTTT. This codes for CASRRTSGRHTGELFF. The chain recombines TRBV2 with TRBJ2-2, with 13 bases lining up with TRBD2. The V gene end was trimmed by 6 bases and the J gene end by 3 bases; junction bases not matched to a gene: 4. Germline V CDR1 and CDR2: SNHLY, FYNNEI. The CDR3 totals 16 residues. Combining the CDR3 with reference TRBV2 and TRBJ2-2 gives the whole variable domain EPEVTQTPSHQVTQMGQEVILRCVPISNHLYFYWYRQILGQKVEFLVSFYNNEISEKSEIFDDQFSVERPDGSNFTLKIRSTKLEDSAMYFCASRRTSGRHTGELFFGEGSRLTVL.